This is a list of T cell receptor beta chains from one sample in a study of CD8 T cells in ankylosing spondylitis. TCRdb re-called the 5' RACE reads through MiXCR, storing one row per CDR3 protein. Of about 25,000 distinct CDR3 sequences in the sample, around 2.5% were seen once. The source material was blood, either unsorted or a sorted T cell fraction (not recorded which). These TCRs come from a female donor with ankylosing spondylitis or in good health (not recorded which). Each CDR3 is given with its conserved first and last residue. D genes are given only for firm matches. Each size is once, few, many, or a class for an expanded clone.

D: .
V: TRBV9
size: many
J: TRBJ2-7
DNA: TGTGCCAGCAGCTCCCAGAGAGGGGGTTACGAGCAGTACTTC
CDR3: CASSSQRGGYEQYF

D: .
V: TRBV9
size: many
J: TRBJ2-1
DNA: TGTGCCAGCAGCGTAGCGCCCCCACCGAACTACAATGAGCAGTTCTTC
CDR3: CASSVAPPPNYNEQFF

D: .
V: TRBV9
size: many
J: TRBJ1-3
DNA: TGTGCCAGCAGCAGCTCGGGAGGGACCTCTGGAAACACCATATATTTT
CDR3: CASSSSGGTSGNTIYF

D: .
V: TRBV9
size: large
J: TRBJ2-1
DNA: TGTGCCAGCAGCGTAGGAGGCGATGAGCAGTTCTTC
CDR3: CASSVGGDEQFF

D: .
V: TRBV9
size: many
J: TRBJ2-3
DNA: TGTGCCAGCAGCCCCCGACAGACTCGAGATACGCAGTATTTT
CDR3: CASSPRQTRDTQYF

D: TRBD2
V: TRBV9
size: many
J: TRBJ2-3
DNA: TGTGCCAGCAGCGCCCATTCTAGCGGGGGCACAGATACGCAGTATTTT
CDR3: CASSAHSSGGTDTQYF

D: .
V: TRBV9
size: many
J: TRBJ2-2
DNA: TGTGCCAGCAGCGGGGACACCGGGGAGCTGTTTTTT
CDR3: CASSGDTGELFF

D: TRBD2
V: TRBV9
size: many
J: TRBJ2-5
DNA: TGTGCCAGCAGCCCCCTTGGGGGGGTGGGAGAGACCCAGTACTTC
CDR3: CASSPLGGVGETQYF

D: TRBD2
V: TRBV9
size: medium-sized
J: TRBJ2-5
DNA: TGTGCCAGCAGCGGTAGCGGGGGGAAGGAGACCCAGTACTTC
CDR3: CASSGSGGKETQYF

D: .
V: TRBV9
size: many
J: TRBJ2-3
DNA: TGTGCCAGCAGCGTAGAACTCGGGGGACGTGGCACAGATACGCAGTATTTT
CDR3: CASSVELGGRGTDTQYF

D: TRBD2
V: TRBV9
size: many
J: TRBJ2-1
DNA: TGTGCCAGCAGCGCGAGAGCGGGAGGAGGTAATGAGCAGTTCTTC
CDR3: CASSARAGGGNEQFF

D: TRBD2
V: TRBV9
size: many
J: TRBJ2-5
DNA: TGTGCCAGCAGCGTAAACAGCGGGGCCGGAGAGACCCAGTACTTC
CDR3: CASSVNSGAGETQYF

D: TRBD2
V: TRBV9
size: many
J: TRBJ2-5
DNA: TGTGCCAGCAGCGTAGCCGCGGGAGGTCAGCGAGAGACCCAGTACTTC
CDR3: CASSVAAGGQRETQYF

D: .
V: TRBV9
size: many
J: TRBJ1-1
DNA: TGTGCCAGCAGCGTAGCTGAGGGGAATACTGAAGCTTTCTTT
CDR3: CASSVAEGNTEAFF

D: TRBD1
V: TRBV9
size: many
J: TRBJ2-7
DNA: TGTGCCAGCAGCGTAGGGGACAGGGGGCAAGGGGAGCAGTACTTC
CDR3: CASSVGDRGQGEQYF

D: TRBD2
V: TRBV9
size: many
J: TRBJ2-2
DNA: TGTGCCAGCACCCGAGACCCGGCGGGGGGGACCACCGGGGAGCTGTTTTTT
CDR3: CASTRDPAGGTTGELFF

D: TRBD2
V: TRBV9
size: many
J: TRBJ2-2
DNA: TGTGCCAGCAGCCCCGGCGCGACTAGCGGGAGTATAAGGGAGCTGTTTTTT
CDR3: CASSPGATSGSIRELFF

D: .
V: TRBV9
size: many
J: TRBJ1-5
DNA: TGTGCCAGCAGCGTAGATGTGTCCGGCAATCAGCCCCAGCATTTT
CDR3: CASSVDVSGNQPQHF

D: .
V: TRBV9
size: many
J: TRBJ2-5
DNA: TGTGCCAGCAGCGTAGTCGGAGAAGAGACCCAGTACTTC
CDR3: CASSVVGEETQYF

D: TRBD1
V: TRBV9
size: many
J: TRBJ1-2
DNA: TGTGCCAGCAGCGTATCCCACAACTCGGGACAGGGGATTCGGGCCTTC
CDR3: CASSVSHNSGQGIRAF

D: TRBD1
V: TRBV9
size: many
J: TRBJ2-4
DNA: TGTGCCAGCAGCTTACAGGGGTTAGCCAAAAACATTCAGTACTTC
CDR3: CASSLQGLAKNIQYF

D: .
V: TRBV9
size: many
J: TRBJ2-1
DNA: TGTGCCAGCAGCGTAACAACAGGTATTGACAATGAGCAGTTCTTC
CDR3: CASSVTTGIDNEQFF

D: .
V: TRBV9
size: many
J: TRBJ2-1
DNA: TGTGCCAGCAGCGTAGCGGCCAGTGGGGTGGGGAATGAGCAGTTCTTC
CDR3: CASSVAASGVGNEQFF

D: TRBD2
V: TRBV9
size: many
J: TRBJ2-5
DNA: TGTGCCAGCAGCCCCCGGACAAACGGCGGGAGGAAGGAGACCCAGTACTTC
CDR3: CASSPRTNGGRKETQYF

D: TRBD2
V: TRBV9
size: many
J: TRBJ2-2
DNA: TGTGCCAGCAGTTACCCCGTGAACGTAGCGGGAGCGGGTACCGGGGAGCTGTTTTTT
CDR3: CASSYPVNVAGAGTGELFF

D: .
V: TRBV9
size: many
J: TRBJ2-7
DNA: TGTGCCAGCAGCACCGGACCGACGAACACCTACGAGCAGTACTTC
CDR3: CASSTGPTNTYEQYF

D: TRBD1
V: TRBV9
size: many
J: TRBJ2-3
DNA: TGTGCCAGCAGCGCTCGACAGGGGGGCACAGATACGCAGTATTTT
CDR3: CASSARQGGTDTQYF

D: TRBD2
V: TRBV9
size: many
J: TRBJ2-1
DNA: TGTGCCAGCAGTTTAAGCGGGGGGGCTTTTAATGAGCAGTTCTTC
CDR3: CASSLSGGAFNEQFF

D: .
V: TRBV9
size: many
J: TRBJ2-2
DNA: TGTGCCAGCAGCGTAAGGGGAACGAACACCGGGGAGCTGTTTTTT
CDR3: CASSVRGTNTGELFF

D: .
V: TRBV9
size: many
J: TRBJ1-2
DNA: TGTGCCAGCAGCGTAGCGGACCGATCTAACTATGGCTACACCTTC
CDR3: CASSVADRSNYGYTF

D: .
V: TRBV9
size: medium-sized
J: TRBJ1-3
DNA: TGTGCCAGCAGCGTAGTGGGGGCAGGGATGGAGTCTGGAAACACCATATATTTT
CDR3: CASSVVGAGMESGNTIYF

D: .
V: TRBV9
size: many
J: TRBJ1-1
DNA: TGTGCCAGCAGCGTAGAGGCAGCCAACACTGAAGCTTTCTTT
CDR3: CASSVEAANTEAFF

D: .
V: TRBV9
size: many
J: TRBJ1-6
DNA: TGTGCCAGCAGCGTAGCCTGGTCCAATTCACCCCTCCACTTT
CDR3: CASSVAWSNSPLHF

D: TRBD2
V: TRBV9
size: many
J: TRBJ2-3
DNA: TGTGCCAGCAGTCCCGGGACTAGCGGGGGGGCCGGTGTAGATACGCAGTATTTT
CDR3: CASSPGTSGGAGVDTQYF

D: TRBD2
V: TRBV9
size: medium-sized
J: TRBJ2-1
DNA: TGTTCAAGTGGGGCCGGACTAGCAGTGTACAATGAGCAGTTCTTC
CDR3: CSSGAGLAVYNEQFF

D: TRBD2
V: TRBV9
size: many
J: TRBJ2-7
DNA: TGTGCCAGCAGCCCCAGAGGTCTAGCGGGAGTTAGTTTGTACTTC
CDR3: CASSPRGLAGVSLYF

D: .
V: TRBV9
size: many
J: TRBJ2-1
DNA: TGTGCCAGCAGCGTAGGGGTTCTAGCAAACAATGAGCAGTTCTTC
CDR3: CASSVGVLANNEQFF

D: TRBD1
V: TRBV9
size: many
J: TRBJ2-3
DNA: TGTGCCAGCAGCCCCGGGACAGTCTACACAGATACGCAGTATTTT
CDR3: CASSPGTVYTDTQYF

D: .
V: TRBV9
size: many
J: TRBJ2-2
DNA: TGTGCCAGCAGACAGGCCCCGAACACCGGGGAGCTGTTTTTT
CDR3: CASRQAPNTGELFF

D: .
V: TRBV9
size: many
J: TRBJ1-1
DNA: TGTGCCAGCAGCGGAAGCAAGGAGAGCACTGAAGCTTTCTTT
CDR3: CASSGSKESTEAFF

D: TRBD2
V: TRBV9
size: many
J: TRBJ2-5
DNA: TGTGCCAGCAGCGTCTTGGGCGGGAGTCAAGAGACCCAGTACTTC
CDR3: CASSVLGGSQETQYF

D: .
V: TRBV21-1
size: many
J: TRBJ2-1
DNA: TGTGCCAGCAGCAAACTAGCCCATGAGCAGTTCTTC
CDR3: CASSKLAHEQFF

D: TRBD1
V: TRBV9
size: many
J: TRBJ2-1
DNA: TGTGCCAGCAGCGCGAGCCTGACAGGGGGCCTCTACAATGAGCAGTTCTTC
CDR3: CASSASLTGGLYNEQFF

D: .
V: TRBV9
size: many
J: TRBJ1-5
DNA: TGTGCCAGCAGCGTAGCCGGGAATGCCAATCAGCCCCAGCATTTT
CDR3: CASSVAGNANQPQHF

D: .
V: TRBV9
size: many
J: TRBJ2-7
DNA: TGTGCCAGCAGCGTAGAGGGGGGGGCCCCCTACGAGCAGTACTTC
CDR3: CASSVEGGAPYEQYF

D: .
V: TRBV9
size: many
J: TRBJ1-3
DNA: TGTGCCAGCAGCTCGAGGACAAGCCTCTCTGGAAACACCATATATTTT
CDR3: CASSSRTSLSGNTIYF

D: TRBD2
V: TRBV9
size: many
J: TRBJ2-7
DNA: TGTGCCAGCAGCGTAGGTCTAGCGGGAGACTACGAGCAGTACTTC
CDR3: CASSVGLAGDYEQYF

D: TRBD2
V: TRBV9
size: many
J: TRBJ2-2
DNA: TGTGCCAGCAGCGCCCTATTAGCGGGGGCCGCGAACACCGGGGAGCTGTTTTTT
CDR3: CASSALLAGAANTGELFF

D: TRBD1
V: TRBV9
size: many
J: TRBJ1-1
DNA: TGTGCCAGCAGCGGGGGGACAGGGAGGAACACTGAAGCTTTCTTT
CDR3: CASSGGTGRNTEAFF

D: .
V: TRBV9
size: many
J: TRBJ1-2
DNA: TGTGCCAGCAGCGCTCGGACAACGGATGGCTACACCTTC
CDR3: CASSARTTDGYTF

D: .
V: TRBV9
size: many
J: TRBJ2-2
DNA: TGTGCCAGCAGCGTAGGTACAGGAGACTTGAACACCGGGGAGCTGTTTTTT
CDR3: CASSVGTGDLNTGELFF

D: TRBD1
V: TRBV9
size: many
J: TRBJ1-1
DNA: TGTGCCAGCAGCGACTACAGGGGCCTAGCTTTCTTT
CDR3: CASSDYRGLAFF

D: .
V: TRBV9
size: many
J: TRBJ1-1
DNA: TGTGCCAGCACCGGGGGCTTGAACACTGAAGCTTTCTTT
CDR3: CASTGGLNTEAFF

D: .
V: TRBV9
size: many
J: TRBJ2-3
DNA: TGTGCCAGCAGCGTAGACCCTAGCGTTGAAGATACGCAGTATTTT
CDR3: CASSVDPSVEDTQYF

D: .
V: TRBV9
size: many
J: TRBJ2-2
DNA: TGTGCCAGCAGCCCCACTAACACCGGGGAGCTGTTTTTT
CDR3: CASSPTNTGELFF

D: TRBD2
V: TRBV9
size: many
J: TRBJ2-2
DNA: TGTGCCAGCAGGAGGGCGGGAGGACCCACCGGGGAGCTGTTTTTT
CDR3: CASRRAGGPTGELFF